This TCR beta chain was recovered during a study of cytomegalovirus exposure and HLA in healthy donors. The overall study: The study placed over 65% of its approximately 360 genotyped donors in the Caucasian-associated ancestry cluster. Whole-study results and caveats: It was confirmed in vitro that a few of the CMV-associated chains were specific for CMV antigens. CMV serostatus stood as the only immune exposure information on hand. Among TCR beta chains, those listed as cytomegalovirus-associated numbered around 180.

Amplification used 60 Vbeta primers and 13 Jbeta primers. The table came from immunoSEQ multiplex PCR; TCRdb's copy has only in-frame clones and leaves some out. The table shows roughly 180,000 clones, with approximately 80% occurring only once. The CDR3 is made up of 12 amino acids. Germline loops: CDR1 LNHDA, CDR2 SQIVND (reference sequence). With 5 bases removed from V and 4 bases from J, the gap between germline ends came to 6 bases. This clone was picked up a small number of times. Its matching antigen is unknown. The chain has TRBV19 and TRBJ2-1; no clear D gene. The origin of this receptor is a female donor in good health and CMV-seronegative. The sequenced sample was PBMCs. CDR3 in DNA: TGTGCCAGTAGTTTCCGGTACAATGAGCAGTTCTTC. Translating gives CASSFRYNEQFF.